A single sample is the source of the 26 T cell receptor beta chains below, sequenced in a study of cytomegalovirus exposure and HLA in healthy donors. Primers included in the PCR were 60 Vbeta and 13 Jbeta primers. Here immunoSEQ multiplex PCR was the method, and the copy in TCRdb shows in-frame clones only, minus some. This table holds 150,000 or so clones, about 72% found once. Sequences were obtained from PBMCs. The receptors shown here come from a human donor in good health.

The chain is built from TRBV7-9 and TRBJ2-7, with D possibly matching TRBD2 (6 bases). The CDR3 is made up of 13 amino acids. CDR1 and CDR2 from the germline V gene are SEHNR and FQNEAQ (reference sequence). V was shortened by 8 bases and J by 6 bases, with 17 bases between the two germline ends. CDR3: CASGRGSEREQYF. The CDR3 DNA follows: TGTGCCAGCGGACGGGGGTCGGAGCGCGAGCAGTACTTC.

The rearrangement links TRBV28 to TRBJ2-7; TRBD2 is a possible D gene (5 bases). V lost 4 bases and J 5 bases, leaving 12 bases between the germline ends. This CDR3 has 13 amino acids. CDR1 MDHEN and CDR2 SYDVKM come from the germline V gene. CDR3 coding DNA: TGTGCCAGCAGTTCGGACGGGGTCGACGAGCAGTACTTC. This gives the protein CASSSDGVDEQYF.

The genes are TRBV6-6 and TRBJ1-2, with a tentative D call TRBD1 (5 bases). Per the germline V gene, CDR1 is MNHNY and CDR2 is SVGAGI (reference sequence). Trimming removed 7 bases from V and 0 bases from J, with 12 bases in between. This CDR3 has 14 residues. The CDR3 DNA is TGTGCCAGCACCGAACGGACAACTAACTATGGCTACACCTTC. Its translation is CASTERTTNYGYTF.

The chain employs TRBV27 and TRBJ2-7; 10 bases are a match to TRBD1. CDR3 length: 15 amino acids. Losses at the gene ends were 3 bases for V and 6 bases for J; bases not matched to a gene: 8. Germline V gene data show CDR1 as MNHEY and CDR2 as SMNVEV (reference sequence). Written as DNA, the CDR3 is TGTGCCAGCAGTTTTGGGACAGGGGATGGCTGCGAGCAGTACTTC. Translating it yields CASSFGTGDGCEQYF.

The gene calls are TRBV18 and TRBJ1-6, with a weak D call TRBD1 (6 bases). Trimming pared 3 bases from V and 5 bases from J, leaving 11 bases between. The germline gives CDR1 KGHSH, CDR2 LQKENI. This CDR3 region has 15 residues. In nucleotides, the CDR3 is TGTGCCAGCTCACCCCGCAGGGGCGATAATTCACCCCTCCACTTT. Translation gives CASSPRRGDNSPLHF.

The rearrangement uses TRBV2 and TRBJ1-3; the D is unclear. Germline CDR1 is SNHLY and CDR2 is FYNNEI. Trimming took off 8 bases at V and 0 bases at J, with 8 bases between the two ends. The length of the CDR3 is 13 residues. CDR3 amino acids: CASVESSGNTIYF. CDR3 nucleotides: TGTGCCAGCGTGGAGAGCTCTGGAAACACCATATATTTT.

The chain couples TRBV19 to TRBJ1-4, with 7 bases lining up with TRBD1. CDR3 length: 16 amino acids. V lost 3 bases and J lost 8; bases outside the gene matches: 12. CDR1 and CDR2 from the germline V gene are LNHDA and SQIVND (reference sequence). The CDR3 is CASSIGVGGVDEKLFF. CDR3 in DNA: TGTGCCAGTAGTATTGGGGTAGGGGGCGTTGACGAAAAACTGTTTTTT.

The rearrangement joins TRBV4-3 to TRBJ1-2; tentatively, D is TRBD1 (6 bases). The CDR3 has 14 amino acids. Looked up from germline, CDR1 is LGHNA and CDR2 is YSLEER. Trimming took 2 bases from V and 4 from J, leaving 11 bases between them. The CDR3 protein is CASSQNRVIYGYTF. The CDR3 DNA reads TGCGCCAGCAGCCAAAACAGGGTTATCTATGGCTACACCTTC.

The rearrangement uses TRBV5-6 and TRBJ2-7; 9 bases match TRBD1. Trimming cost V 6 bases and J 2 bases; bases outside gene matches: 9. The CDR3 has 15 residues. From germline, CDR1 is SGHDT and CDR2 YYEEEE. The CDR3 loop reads CASISTGTGTYEQYF. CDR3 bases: TGTGCCAGCATTTCGACCGGGACAGGGACCTACGAGCAGTACTTC.

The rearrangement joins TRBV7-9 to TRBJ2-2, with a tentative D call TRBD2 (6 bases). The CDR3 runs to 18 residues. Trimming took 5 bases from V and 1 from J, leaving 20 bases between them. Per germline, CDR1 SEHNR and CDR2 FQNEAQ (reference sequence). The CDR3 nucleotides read TGTGCCAGCAGCAAATTCCCGGGACTCAGAGGGAACACCGGGGAGCTGTTTTTT. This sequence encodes CASSKFPGLRGNTGELFF.

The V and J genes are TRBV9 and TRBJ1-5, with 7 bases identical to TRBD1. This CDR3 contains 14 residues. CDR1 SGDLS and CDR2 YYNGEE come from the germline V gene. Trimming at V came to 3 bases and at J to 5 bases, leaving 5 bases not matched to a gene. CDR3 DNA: TGTGCCAGCAGCGGGACAGGCCTTCATCAGCCCCAGCATTTT. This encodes CASSGTGLHQPQHF.

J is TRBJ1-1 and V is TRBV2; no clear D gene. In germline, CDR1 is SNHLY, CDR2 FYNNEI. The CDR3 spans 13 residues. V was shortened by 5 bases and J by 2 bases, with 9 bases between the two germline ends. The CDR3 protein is CASSNHGNTEAFF. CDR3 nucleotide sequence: TGTGCCAGCAGTAATCATGGCAACACTGAAGCTTTCTTT.

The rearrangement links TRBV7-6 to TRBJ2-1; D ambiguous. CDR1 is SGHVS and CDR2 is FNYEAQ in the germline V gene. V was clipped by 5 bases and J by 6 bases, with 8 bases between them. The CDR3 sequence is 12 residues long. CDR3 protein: CASSPVLNEQFF. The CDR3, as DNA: TGTGCCAGCAGCCCAGTTCTCAATGAGCAGTTCTTC.

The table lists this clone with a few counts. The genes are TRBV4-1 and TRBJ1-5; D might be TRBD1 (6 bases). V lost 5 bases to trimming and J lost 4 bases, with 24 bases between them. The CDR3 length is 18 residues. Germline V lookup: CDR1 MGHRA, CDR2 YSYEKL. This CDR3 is CASSSAAPGTRYNQPQHF. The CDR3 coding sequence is TGCGCCAGCAGCTCCGCAGCCCCCGGGACAAGGTATAATCAGCCCCAGCATTTT.

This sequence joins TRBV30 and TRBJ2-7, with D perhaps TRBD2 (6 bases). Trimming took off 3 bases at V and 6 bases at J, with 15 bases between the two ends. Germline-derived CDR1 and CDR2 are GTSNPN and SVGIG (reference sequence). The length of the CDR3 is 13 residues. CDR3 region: CAWRGDWGTEQYF. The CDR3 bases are TGTGCCTGGAGGGGGGACTGGGGCACCGAGCAGTACTTC.

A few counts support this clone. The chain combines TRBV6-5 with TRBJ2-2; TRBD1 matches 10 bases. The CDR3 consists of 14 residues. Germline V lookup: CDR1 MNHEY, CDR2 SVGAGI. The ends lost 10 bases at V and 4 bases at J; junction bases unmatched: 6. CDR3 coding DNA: TGTGCCACCGGGACAGGGGTGATCACCGGGGAGCTGTTTTTT. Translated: CATGTGVITGELFF.

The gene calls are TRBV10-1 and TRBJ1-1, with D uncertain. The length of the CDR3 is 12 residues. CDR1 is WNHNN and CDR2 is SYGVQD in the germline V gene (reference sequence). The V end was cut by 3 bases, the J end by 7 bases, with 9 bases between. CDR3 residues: CASSDTGNEAFF. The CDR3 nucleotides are TGCGCCAGCAGTGACACCGGGAATGAAGCTTTCTTT.

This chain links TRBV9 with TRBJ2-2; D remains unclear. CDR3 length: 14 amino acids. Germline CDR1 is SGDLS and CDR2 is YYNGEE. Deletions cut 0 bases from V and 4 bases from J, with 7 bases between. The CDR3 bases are TGTGCCAGCAGCGTAGGGCAGGCCACCGGGGAGCTGTTTTTT. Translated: CASSVGQATGELFF.

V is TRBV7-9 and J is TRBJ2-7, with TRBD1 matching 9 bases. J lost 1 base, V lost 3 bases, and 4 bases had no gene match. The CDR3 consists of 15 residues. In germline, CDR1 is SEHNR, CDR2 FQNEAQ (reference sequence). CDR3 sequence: CASSLGQGGSYEQYF. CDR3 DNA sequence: TGTGCCAGCAGCTTGGGACAGGGAGGATCCTACGAGCAGTACTTC.

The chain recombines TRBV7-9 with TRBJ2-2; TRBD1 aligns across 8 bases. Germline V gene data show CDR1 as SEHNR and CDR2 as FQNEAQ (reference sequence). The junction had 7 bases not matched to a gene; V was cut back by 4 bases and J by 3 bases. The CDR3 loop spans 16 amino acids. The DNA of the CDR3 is TGTGCCAGCAGCTCCCCGGACAGGGCGGACACCGGGGAGCTGTTTTTT. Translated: CASSSPDRADTGELFF.

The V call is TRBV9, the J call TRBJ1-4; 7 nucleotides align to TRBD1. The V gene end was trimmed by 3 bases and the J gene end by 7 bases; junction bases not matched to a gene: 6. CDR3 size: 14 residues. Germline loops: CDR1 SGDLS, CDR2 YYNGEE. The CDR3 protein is CASSARQGREKLFF. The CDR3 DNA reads TGTGCCAGCAGCGCTAGACAGGGTCGTGAAAAACTGTTTTTT.

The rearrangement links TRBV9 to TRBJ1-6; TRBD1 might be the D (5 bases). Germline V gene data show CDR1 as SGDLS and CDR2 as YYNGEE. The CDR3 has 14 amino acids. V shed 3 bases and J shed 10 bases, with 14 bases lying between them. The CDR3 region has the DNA TGTGCCAGCAGCGAACAGGAGGGGCGCTCACCCCTCCACTTT. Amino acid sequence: CASSEQEGRSPLHF.

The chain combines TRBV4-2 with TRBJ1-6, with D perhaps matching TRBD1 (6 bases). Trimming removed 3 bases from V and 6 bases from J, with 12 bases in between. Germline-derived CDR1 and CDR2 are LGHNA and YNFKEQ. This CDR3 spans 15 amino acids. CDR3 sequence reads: CASSQTGQSNSPLHF. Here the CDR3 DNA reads TGTGCCAGCAGCCAGACAGGTCAATCTAATTCACCCCTCCACTTT.

The chain's CDR3 is CASSPGGKYEQYF. For the CDR3, the DNA is TGTGCCAGCAGTCCGGGGGGGAAATACGAGCAGTACTTC. The chain carries TRBV7-9 and TRBJ2-7, with 8 bases matching TRBD2. Trimming cost V 6 bases and J 4 bases; bases outside gene matches: 5. There are 13 residues in the CDR3. Germline CDR1 SEHNR, CDR2 FQNEAQ (reference sequence).

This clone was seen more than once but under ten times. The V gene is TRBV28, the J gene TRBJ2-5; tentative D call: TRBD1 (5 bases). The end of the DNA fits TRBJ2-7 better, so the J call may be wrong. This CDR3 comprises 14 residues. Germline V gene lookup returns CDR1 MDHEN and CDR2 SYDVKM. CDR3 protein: CASSFRGKTYEQYF. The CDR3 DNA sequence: TGTGCCAGCAGTTTTAGGGGCAAAACCTACGAGCAGTACTTC.

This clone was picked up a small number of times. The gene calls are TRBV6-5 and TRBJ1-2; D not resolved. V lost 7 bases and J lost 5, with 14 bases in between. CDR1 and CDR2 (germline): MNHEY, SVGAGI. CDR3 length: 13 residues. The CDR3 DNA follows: TGTGCCAGCACCCCCCGCCTGGAGTATGGCTACACCTTC. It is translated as CASTPRLEYGYTF.